This T cell receptor beta chain was sequenced in a study of OX40 agonist ivuxolimab in advanced cancers. Study at large: Hepatocellular carcinoma, melanoma, renal cell or head and neck cancer occurred in dose-escalation patients. It was permissible to have had prior anti-PD-1, anti-PD-L1 or anti-CTLA-4 therapy, and approximately 38% had some.

Concerning this clone: Antigen specificity is unknown. Other DNA sequences in this specimen translate into the identical CDR3.

Overall study findings and caveats: Researchers report that CD8+ T cells had, on average, more expanded clones than CD4+.

Repertoires were generated with immunoSEQ multiplex PCR, while TCRdb's copy carries only in-frame clones and drops some. The sample gives 70,000 to 95,000 clones, 83% of which show up once; around 0.73% is in the top ten. The clonotype comes from an adult with an advanced solid tumor such as melanoma, head and neck, liver or kidney cancer. Source: CD4+ or CD8+ T cells sorted from blood, taken in a trial of the OX40 agonist ivuxolimab.

For the CDR3, the DNA is TGTGCCAGCAGTTACACAGGGGTCACTGAAGCTTTCTTT. This codes for CASSYTGVTEAFF. The rearrangement uses TRBV6-5 and TRBJ1-1, with TRBD1 matching over 7 bases. CDR1 MNHEY and CDR2 SVGAGI come from the germline V gene. This CDR3 contains 13 residues. The V gene end was trimmed by 2 bases and the J gene end by 4 bases; junction bases not matched to a gene: 1.